This T cell receptor beta chain was retrieved from a study of response to subunit inactivated influenza vaccine. One entry per CDR3 protein results from TCRdb running MiXCR on the RT-PCR reads. This sample yields about half a million distinct CDR3 sequences, of which 25% are seen a single time; approximately 2% belongs to the top ten. Germline CDR1 reads LGHNA; CDR2 reads YSLEER. V lost 6 bases to trimming and J lost 1 base, with 12 bases between them. The CDR3 is made up of 15 amino acids. The receptor comes from a man aged 50 to 60 who received an inactivated influenza vaccine. The chain links TRBV4-3 to TRBJ2-2, with D perhaps matching TRBD1 (5 bases). This material consisted of CD4+ T cells sorted from PBMCs, taken 4 to 6 days after vaccination. The CDR3 sequence: CASSGAAMNTGELFF. In DNA, the CDR3 is TGCGCCAGCAGTGGGGCCGCCATGAACACCGGGGAGCTGTTTTTT.